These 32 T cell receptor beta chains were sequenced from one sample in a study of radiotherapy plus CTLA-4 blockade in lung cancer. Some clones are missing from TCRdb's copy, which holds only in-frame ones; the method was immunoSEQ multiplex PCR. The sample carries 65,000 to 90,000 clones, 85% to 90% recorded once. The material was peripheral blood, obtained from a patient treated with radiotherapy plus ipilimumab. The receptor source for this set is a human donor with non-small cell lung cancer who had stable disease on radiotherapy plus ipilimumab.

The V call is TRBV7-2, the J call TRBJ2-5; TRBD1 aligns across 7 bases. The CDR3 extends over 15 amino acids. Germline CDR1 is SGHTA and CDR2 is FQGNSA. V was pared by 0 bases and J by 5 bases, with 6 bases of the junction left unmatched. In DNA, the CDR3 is TGTGCCAGCAGCTTAGCCTTAGGGGGCCTTGAGACCCAGTACTTC. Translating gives CASSLALGGLETQYF.

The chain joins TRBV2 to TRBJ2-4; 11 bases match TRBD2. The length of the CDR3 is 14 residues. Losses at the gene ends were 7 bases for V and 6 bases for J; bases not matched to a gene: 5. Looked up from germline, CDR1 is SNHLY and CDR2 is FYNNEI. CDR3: CASTTSGAGNIQYF. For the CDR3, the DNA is TGTGCCAGCACGACTAGCGGGGCAGGAAACATTCAGTACTTC.

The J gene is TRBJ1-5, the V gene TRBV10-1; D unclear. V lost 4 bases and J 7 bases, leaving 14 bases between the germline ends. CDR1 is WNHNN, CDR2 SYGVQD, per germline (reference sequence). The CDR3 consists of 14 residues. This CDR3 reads CASSGTVVQQPQHF. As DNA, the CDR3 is TGCGCCAGCAGTGGGACTGTTGTACAGCAGCCCCAGCATTTT.

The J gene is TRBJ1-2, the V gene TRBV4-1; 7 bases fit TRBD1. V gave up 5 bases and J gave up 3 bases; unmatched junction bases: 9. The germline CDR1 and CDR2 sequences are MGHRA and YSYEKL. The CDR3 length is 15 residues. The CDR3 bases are TGCGCCAGCAGCACCCGACAGGGAAAGGACTATGGCTACACCTTC. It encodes CASSTRQGKDYGYTF.

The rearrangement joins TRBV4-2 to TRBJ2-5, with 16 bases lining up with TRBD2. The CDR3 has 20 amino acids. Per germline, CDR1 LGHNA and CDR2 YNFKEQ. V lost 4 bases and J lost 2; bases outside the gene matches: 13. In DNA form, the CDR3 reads TGTGCCAGCAGCCGGATGACCCCGGGACTAGCGGGGGGGCCTCAAGAGACCCAGTACTTC. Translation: CASSRMTPGLAGGPQETQYF.

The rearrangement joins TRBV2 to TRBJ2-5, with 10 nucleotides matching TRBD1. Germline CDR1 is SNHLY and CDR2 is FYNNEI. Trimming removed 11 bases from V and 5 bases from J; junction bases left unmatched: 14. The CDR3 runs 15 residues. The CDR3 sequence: CAGTRDRGKEETQYF. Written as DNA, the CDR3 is TGTGCCGGCACAAGGGACAGGGGAAAGGAGGAGACCCAGTACTTC. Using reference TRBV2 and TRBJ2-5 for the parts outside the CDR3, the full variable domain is EPEVTQTPSHQVTQMGQEVILRCVPISNHLYFYWYRQILGQKVEFLVSFYNNEISEKSEIFDDQFSVERPDGSNFTLKIRSTKLEDSAMYFCAGTRDRGKEETQYFGPGTRLLVL.

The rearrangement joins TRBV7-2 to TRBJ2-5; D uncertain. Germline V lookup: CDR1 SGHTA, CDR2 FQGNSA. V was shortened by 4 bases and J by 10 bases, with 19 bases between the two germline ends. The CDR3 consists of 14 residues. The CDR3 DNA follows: TGTGCCAGCAGCTCAGACGCACCCGTAAGGGACCAGTACTTC. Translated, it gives CASSSDAPVRDQYF.

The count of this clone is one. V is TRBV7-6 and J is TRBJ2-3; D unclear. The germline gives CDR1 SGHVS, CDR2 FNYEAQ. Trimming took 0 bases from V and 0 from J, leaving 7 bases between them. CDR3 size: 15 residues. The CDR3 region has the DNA TGTGCCAGCAGCTTAGCGGACGGTAGCACAGATACGCAGTATTTT. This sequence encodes CASSLADGSTDTQYF. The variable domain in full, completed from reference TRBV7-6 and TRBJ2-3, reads GAGVSQSPRYKVTKRGQDVALRCDPISGHVSLYWYRQALGQGPEFLTYFNYEAQQDKSGLPNDRFSAERPEGSISTLTIQRTEQRDSAMYRCASSLADGSTDTQYFGPGTRLTVL.

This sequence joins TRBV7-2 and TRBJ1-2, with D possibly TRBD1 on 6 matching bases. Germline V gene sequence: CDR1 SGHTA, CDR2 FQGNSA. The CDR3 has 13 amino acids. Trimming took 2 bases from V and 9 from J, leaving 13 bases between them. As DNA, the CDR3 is TGTGCCAGCAGCTTAAACAGGGACGCTAGCTACACCTTC. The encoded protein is CASSLNRDASYTF.

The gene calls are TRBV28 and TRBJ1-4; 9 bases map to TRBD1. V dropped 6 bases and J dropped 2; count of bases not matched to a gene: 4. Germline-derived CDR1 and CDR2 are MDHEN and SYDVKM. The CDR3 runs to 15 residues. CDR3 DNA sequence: TGTGCCAGCAGGCACGGACAGGGGACTAATGAAAAACTGTTTTTT. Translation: CASRHGQGTNEKLFF.

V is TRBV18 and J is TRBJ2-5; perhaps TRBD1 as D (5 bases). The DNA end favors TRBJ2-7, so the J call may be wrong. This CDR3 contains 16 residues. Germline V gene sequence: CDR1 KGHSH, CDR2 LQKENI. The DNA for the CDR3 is TGTGCCAGCTCACCACCGGGAACAGGCTCCCCCTACGAGCAGTACTTC. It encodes CASSPPGTGSPYEQYF.

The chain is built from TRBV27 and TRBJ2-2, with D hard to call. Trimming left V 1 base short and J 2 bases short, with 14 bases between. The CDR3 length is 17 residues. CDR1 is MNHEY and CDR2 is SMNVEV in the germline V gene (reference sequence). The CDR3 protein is CASSLYFQDANTGELFF. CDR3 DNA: TGTGCCAGCAGTTTATATTTTCAGGATGCTAACACCGGGGAGCTGTTTTTT.

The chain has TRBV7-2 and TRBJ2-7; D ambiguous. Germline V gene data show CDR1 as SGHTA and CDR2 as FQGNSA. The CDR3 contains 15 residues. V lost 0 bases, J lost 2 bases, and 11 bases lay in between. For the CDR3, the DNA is TGTGCCAGCAGCTTAGCGCGGCAGCCACCCTACGAGCAGTACTTC. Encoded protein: CASSLARQPPYEQYF.

CDR3 in amino acids: CASRGSYNSPLHF. The CDR3 DNA is TGTGCCAGCCGGGGCTCCTATAATTCACCCCTCCACTTT. The chain carries TRBV6-5 and TRBJ1-6; D unresolved. Germline V gene sequence: CDR1 MNHEY, CDR2 SVGAGI. V was trimmed by 8 bases and J by 0 bases, leaving 5 bases between them. The CDR3 sequence is 13 residues long.

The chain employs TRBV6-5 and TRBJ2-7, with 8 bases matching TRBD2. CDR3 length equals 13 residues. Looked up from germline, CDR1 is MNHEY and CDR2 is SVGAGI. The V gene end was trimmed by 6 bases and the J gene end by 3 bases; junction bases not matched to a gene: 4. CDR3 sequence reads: CASRNGGVYEQYF. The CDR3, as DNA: TGTGCCAGCAGAAACGGGGGGGTCTACGAGCAGTACTTC.

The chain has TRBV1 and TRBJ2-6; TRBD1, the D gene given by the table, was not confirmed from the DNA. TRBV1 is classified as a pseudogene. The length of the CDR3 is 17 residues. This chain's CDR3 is CTSSTDCAQSRANVLTF. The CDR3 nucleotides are TGCACCAGCAGTACCGATTGTGCACAAAGTCGGGCCAACGTCCTGACTTTC.

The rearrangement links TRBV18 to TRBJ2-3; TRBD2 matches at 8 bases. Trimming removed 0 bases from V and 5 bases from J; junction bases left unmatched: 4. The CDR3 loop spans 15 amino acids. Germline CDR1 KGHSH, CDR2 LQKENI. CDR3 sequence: CASSPPSLAGDTQYF. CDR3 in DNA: TGTGCCAGCTCACCACCAAGCCTAGCGGGAGATACGCAGTATTTT.

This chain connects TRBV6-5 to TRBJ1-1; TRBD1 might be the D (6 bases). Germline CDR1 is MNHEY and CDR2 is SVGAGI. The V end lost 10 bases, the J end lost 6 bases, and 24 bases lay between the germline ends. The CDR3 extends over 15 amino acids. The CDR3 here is CATLTTPGAGAEAFF. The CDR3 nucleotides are TGTGCCACCCTGACTACGCCGGGGGCCGGCGCTGAAGCTTTCTTT.

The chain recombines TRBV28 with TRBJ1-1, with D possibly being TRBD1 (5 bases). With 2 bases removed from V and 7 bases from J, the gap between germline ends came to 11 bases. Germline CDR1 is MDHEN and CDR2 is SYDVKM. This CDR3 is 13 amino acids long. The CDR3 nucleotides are TGTGCCAGCAGTTTAGGGGTCGACAGTGAAGCTTTCTTT. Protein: CASSLGVDSEAFF.

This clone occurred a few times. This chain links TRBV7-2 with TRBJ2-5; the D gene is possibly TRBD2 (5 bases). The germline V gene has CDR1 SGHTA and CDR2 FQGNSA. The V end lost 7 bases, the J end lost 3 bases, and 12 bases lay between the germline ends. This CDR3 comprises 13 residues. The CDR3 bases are TGTGCCAGCACGGGGTACGTAGAAGAGACCCAGTACTTC. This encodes CASTGYVEETQYF.

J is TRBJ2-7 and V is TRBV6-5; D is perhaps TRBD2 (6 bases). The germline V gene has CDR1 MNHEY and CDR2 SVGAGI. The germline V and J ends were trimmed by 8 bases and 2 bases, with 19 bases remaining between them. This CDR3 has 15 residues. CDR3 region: CASSRIPEGTYEQYF. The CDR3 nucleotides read TGTGCCAGCTCCCGTATCCCGGAGGGAACCTACGAGCAGTACTTC.

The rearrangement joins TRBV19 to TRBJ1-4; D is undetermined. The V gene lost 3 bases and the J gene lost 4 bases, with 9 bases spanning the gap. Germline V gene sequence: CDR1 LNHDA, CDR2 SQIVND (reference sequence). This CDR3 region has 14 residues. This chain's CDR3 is CASSMSTYNEKLFF. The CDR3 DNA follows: TGTGCCAGTAGTATGTCCACCTATAATGAAAAACTGTTTTTT. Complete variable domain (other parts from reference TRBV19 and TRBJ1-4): DGGITQSPKYLFRKEGQNVTLSCEQNLNHDAMYWYRQDPGQGLRLIYYSQIVNDFQKGDIAEGYSVSREKKESFPLTVTSAQKNPTAFYLCASSMSTYNEKLFFGSGTQLSVL.

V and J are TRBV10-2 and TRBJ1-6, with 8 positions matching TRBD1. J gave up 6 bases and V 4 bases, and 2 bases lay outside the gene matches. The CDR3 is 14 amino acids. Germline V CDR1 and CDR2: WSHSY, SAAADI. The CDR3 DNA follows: TGCGCCAGCAGTGGGACAGGGATTAATTCACCCCTCCACTTT. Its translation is CASSGTGINSPLHF.

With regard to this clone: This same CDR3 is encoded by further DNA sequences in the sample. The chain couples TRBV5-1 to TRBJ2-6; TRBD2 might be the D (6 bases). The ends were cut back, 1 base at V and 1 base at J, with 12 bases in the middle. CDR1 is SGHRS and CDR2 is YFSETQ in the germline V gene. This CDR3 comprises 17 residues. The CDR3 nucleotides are TGCGCCAGCAGCTTGAGTCCAGGGACTTCTGGGGCCAACGTCCTGACTTTC. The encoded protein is CASSLSPGTSGANVLTF.

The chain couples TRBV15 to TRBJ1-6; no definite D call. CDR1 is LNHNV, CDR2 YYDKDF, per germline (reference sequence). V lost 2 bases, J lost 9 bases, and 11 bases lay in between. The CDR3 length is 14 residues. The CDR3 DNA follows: TGTGCCACCAGCAGAAGGACGATGGGTTCACCCCTCCACTTT. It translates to CATSRRTMGSPLHF. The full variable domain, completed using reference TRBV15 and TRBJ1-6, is DAMVIQNPRYQVTQFGKPVTLSCSQTLNHNVMYWYQQKSSQAPKLLFHYYDKDFNNEADTPDNFQSRRPNTSFCFLDIRSPGLGDTAMYLCATSRRTMGSPLHFGNGTRLTVT.

The CDR3 region is CASRRGPANEKLFF. CDR3 sequence (DNA): TGTGCCAGCAGGAGAGGTCCAGCTAATGAAAAACTGTTTTTT. The chain is built from TRBV2 and TRBJ1-4; D is unclear. This CDR3 spans 14 amino acids. In germline, CDR1 is SNHLY, CDR2 FYNNEI. Between the trimmed V and J ends, which lost 6 bases and 3 bases, there was a span of 11 bases.

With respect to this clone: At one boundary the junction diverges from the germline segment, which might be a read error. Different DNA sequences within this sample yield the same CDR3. CDR3 sequence: CASSPSLSNQPQHF. The CDR3 DNA is TGTGCCAGCAGCCCCTCGTTAAGCAATCAGCCTCAGCATTTT. V usage is TRBV16 and J usage is TRBJ1-5, with D uncertain. This CDR3 comprises 14 residues. Germline values: CDR1 KGHSY, CDR2 FQNENV.

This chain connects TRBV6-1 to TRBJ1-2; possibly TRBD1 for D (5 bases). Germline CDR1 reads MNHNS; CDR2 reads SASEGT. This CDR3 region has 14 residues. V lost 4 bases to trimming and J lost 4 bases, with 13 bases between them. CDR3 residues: CASSVSGGIYGYTF. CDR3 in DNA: TGTGCCAGCAGTGTTTCTGGGGGGATCTATGGCTACACCTTC.

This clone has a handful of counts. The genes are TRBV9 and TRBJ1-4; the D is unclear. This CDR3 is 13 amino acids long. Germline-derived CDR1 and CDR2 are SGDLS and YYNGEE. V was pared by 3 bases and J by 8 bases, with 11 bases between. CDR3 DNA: TGTGCCAGCAGCGGCCGTATGGGGGAAAAACTGTTTTTT. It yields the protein CASSGRMGEKLFF.

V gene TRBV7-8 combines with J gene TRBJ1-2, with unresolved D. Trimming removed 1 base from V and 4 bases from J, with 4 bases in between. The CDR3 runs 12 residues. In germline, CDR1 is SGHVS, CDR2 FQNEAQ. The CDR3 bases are TGTGCCAGCAGCTTAGGGGTCTATGGCTACACCTTC. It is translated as CASSLGVYGYTF.

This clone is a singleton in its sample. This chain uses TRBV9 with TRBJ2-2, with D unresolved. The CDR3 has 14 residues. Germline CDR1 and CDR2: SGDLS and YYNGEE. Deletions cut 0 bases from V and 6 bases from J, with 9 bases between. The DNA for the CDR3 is TGTGCCAGCAGCGTAGCTGTGGTCCCCGGGGAGCTGTTTTTT. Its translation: CASSVAVVPGELFF.

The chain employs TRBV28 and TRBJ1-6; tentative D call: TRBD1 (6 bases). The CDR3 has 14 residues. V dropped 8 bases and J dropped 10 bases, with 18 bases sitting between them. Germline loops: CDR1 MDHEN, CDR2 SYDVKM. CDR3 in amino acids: CASVWIGGSSPLHF. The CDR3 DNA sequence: TGTGCCAGCGTATGGATCGGGGGCAGCTCACCCCTCCACTTT.